This TCR beta chain appears in the sequencing data of a study of T cells in tuberculosis. Sorting used thawed, overnight-rested PBMC stained with anti-CD3, a viability dye and GMM-loaded CD1B tetramer. C32 glucose monomycolate from Rhodococcus equi was loaded onto the CD1B tetramers. TCR-alpha and TCR-beta chains were sequenced unpaired. Using immunoSEQ multiplex PCR, the repertoire was profiled, and TCRdb retains in-frame clones only, with some absent. The data contain 70,000 to 95,000 clones, approximately 91% of them seen just once; the ten biggest clones take up under 2.5%. This CDR3 is built from 12 residues. Germline V lookup: CDR1 ENHRY, CDR2 SYGVKD. The germline V and J ends were trimmed by 2 bases and 8 bases, with 7 bases remaining between them.

This TCR was recovered from an adult woman with latent tuberculosis. The V and J genes are TRBV10-3 and TRBJ2-1; possible D gene TRBD1, 5 bases. Input material: CD1b-GMM tetramer-negative cells sorted from PBMCs. CDR3 coding DNA: TGTGCCATCAGTGAGAAGGGGCATGAGCAGTTCTTC. Translated, it gives CAISEKGHEQFF.